This entry features one T cell receptor beta chain sequence. This record comes from a study of blood T cell repertoires in COVID-19. This CDR3 comprises 13 residues. Per the germline V gene, CDR1 is MNHEY and CDR2 is SVGAGI. The V end was cut by 7 bases, the J end by 5 bases, with 11 bases between. TCRdb's table, derived via immunoSEQ multiplex PCR, lists solely in-frame clones and lacks some. Of 150,000 to 200,000 clones in the sample, more than 75% were seen once. The V call is TRBV6-5, the J call TRBJ2-2, with TRBD1 as a possible D gene (5 bases). Input material: PBMCs or T cells enriched from blood (not recorded which). The TCR originated in a human donor with acute COVID-19. The donor label of this sample is uncertain. CDR3 nucleotide sequence: TGTGCCAGCACCCCCAGGGTTACCGGGGAGCTGTTTTTT. This encodes CASTPRVTGELFF.